These 23 T cell receptor beta chains originate from one sample sequenced in a study of cytomegalovirus exposure and HLA in healthy donors. Primers for the PCR totalled 60 Vbeta and 13 Jbeta. Sequenced by immunoSEQ multiplex PCR; TCRdb stores in-frame clones only, minus some. The sample lists 150,000 to 200,000 clones, around 77% occurring once. Specimen: PBMCs. The source of these receptors is a man aged 45-65 years in good health and CMV-seropositive.

V is TRBV29-1 and J is TRBJ1-1; D is undetermined. The CDR3 has 12 amino acids. With 5 bases removed from V and 4 bases from J, the gap between germline ends came to 11 bases. CDR1 is SQVTM and CDR2 is ANQGSEA in the germline V gene. The CDR3 DNA is TGCAGCGTTTTAGACACTCCCACTGAAGCTTTCTTT. This sequence encodes CSVLDTPTEAFF.

The chain joins TRBV27 to TRBJ1-2; 10 bases map to TRBD1. In germline, CDR1 is MNHEY, CDR2 SMNVEV (reference sequence). V trimming: 4 bases; J trimming: 8 bases; junction bases outside the gene matches: 4. CDR3 size: 13 residues. This CDR3 is CASSSPTGGGYTF. The DNA of the CDR3 is TGTGCCAGCAGTTCCCCGACAGGGGGCGGCTACACCTTC.

This clone appeared once. J is TRBJ1-6 and V is TRBV2; 8 bases align to TRBD1. The CDR3 covers 16 residues. Trimming cost V 2 bases and J 9 bases; bases outside gene matches: 9. The germline CDR1 and CDR2 sequences are SNHLY and FYNNEI. CDR3 protein: CASSEFRQGLASPLHF. In DNA form, the CDR3 reads TGTGCCAGCAGTGAATTCCGACAGGGGCTTGCTTCACCCCTCCACTTT.

This clone has only a few counts. The rearrangement joins TRBV5-6 to TRBJ1-1; tentatively, D is TRBD1 (5 bases). This CDR3 contains 15 residues. The ends were cut back, 0 bases at V and 0 bases at J, with 9 bases in the middle. Germline V gene sequence: CDR1 SGHDT, CDR2 YYEEEE. The DNA for the CDR3 is TGTGCCAGCAGCTTGGTGGGCAGGGTGAACACTGAAGCTTTCTTT. As protein: CASSLVGRVNTEAFF.

V usage is TRBV7-6 and J usage is TRBJ1-2; D might be TRBD1 (5 bases). Trimming took off 5 bases at V and 2 bases at J, with 12 bases between the two ends. This CDR3 has 14 residues. In germline, CDR1 is SGHVS, CDR2 FNYEAQ. In nucleotides, the CDR3 is TGTGCCAGCAGCCCCCAGGCAGGGAACTATGGCTACACCTTC. Protein: CASSPQAGNYGYTF.

This chain connects TRBV28 to TRBJ2-7; TRBD2 aligns across 8 bases. Germline V gives CDR1 MDHEN, CDR2 SYDVKM. Trimming took 5 bases from V and 5 from J; bases not matched to a gene: 5. The CDR3 is made up of 13 amino acids. DNA for the CDR3: TGTGCCAGCAGTACGGGGGGGAGGAACGAGCAGTACTTC. Its translation: CASSTGGRNEQYF.

The V call is TRBV9, the J call TRBJ1-6, with 8 bases fitting TRBD1. Losses at the gene ends were 4 bases for V and 7 bases for J; bases not matched to a gene: 4. CDR3 size: 14 residues. Germline V gene sequence: CDR1 SGDLS, CDR2 YYNGEE. This CDR3 is CASSPRQGNSPLHF. The CDR3 DNA sequence: TGTGCCAGCAGCCCTAGACAGGGGAATTCACCCCTCCACTTT.

V is TRBV5-1 and J is TRBJ2-7, with 9 bases identical to TRBD1. With 2 bases clipped from V and 4 bases from J, the junction kept 10 bases outside the gene matches. The germline CDR1 and CDR2 sequences are SGHRS and YFSETQ. The CDR3 runs to 16 residues. CDR3: CASSFAEWTGEYEQYF. In DNA form, the CDR3 reads TGCGCCAGCAGCTTCGCCGAATGGACAGGGGAATACGAGCAGTACTTC.

V is TRBV5-1 and J is TRBJ2-1; 14 positions match TRBD2. Germline assignment: CDR1 SGHRS and CDR2 YFSETQ. This CDR3 spans 16 amino acids. The ends lost 4 bases at V and 9 bases at J; junction bases unmatched: 9. DNA of the CDR3: TGCGCCAGCAGCCCCGGACTAGCGGGGGGAACGGGTGAGCAGTTCTTC. Its protein is CASSPGLAGGTGEQFF. Full variable domain (rest looked up from reference TRBV5-1 and TRBJ2-1): KAGVTQTPRYLIKTRGQQVTLSCSPISGHRSVSWYQQTPGQGLQFLFEYFSETQRNKGNFPGRFSGRQFSNSRSEMNVSTLELGDSALYLCASSPGLAGGTGEQFFGPGTRLTVL.

V usage is TRBV11-3 and J usage is TRBJ2-3; D not certain. The CDR3 covers 12 residues. V dropped 5 bases and J dropped 0 bases, with 3 bases sitting between them. Germline V gene lookup returns CDR1 SGHNT and CDR2 YENEEA. For the CDR3, the DNA is TGTGCCAGCAGCCCGAGCACAGATACGCAGTATTTT. Its translation is CASSPSTDTQYF.

The chain couples TRBV4-3 to TRBJ1-1; D may be TRBD1 (5 bases). V was cut by 8 bases and J by 5 bases, with 15 bases left in between. This CDR3 has 13 amino acids. Per germline, CDR1 LGHNA and CDR2 YSLEER. CDR3 region: CASSQGKRTEAFF. DNA of the CDR3: TGCGCCAGCTCCCAGGGTAAGAGAACTGAAGCTTTCTTT.

The gene calls are TRBV7-8 and TRBJ2-2; TRBD1 agrees at 8 bases. V gave up 5 bases and J gave up 8 bases; unmatched junction bases: 10. The germline CDR1 and CDR2 sequences are SGHVS and FQNEAQ. CDR3 size: 15 residues. The CDR3 here is CASSNRGFDSGELFF. The CDR3 DNA is TGTGCCAGCAGCAACAGGGGGTTCGATTCTGGGGAGCTGTTTTTT.

The chain links TRBV7-8 to TRBJ2-1, with 9 bases identical to TRBD2. Germline CDR1 SGHVS, CDR2 FQNEAQ. CDR3 length: 16 residues. V was pared by 1 base and J by 7 bases, with 8 bases of the junction left unmatched. The CDR3, as DNA: TGTGCCAGCAGCTTAGAAGGGCGGGGGGGCAGAAATGAGCAGTTCTTC. Its protein is CASSLEGRGGRNEQFF.

This clone was detected only a few times. The chain joins TRBV12-1 to TRBJ2-3; no DNA check was done on the table's D call, TRBD1. TRBV12-1 is reported as a pseudogene. The CDR3 runs 12 residues. The CDR3 here is CASSDRLTEQYF. CDR3 coding DNA: TGTGCCAGCAGCGACCGCCTGACAGAGCAGTATTTT.

The V and J genes are TRBV12-5 and TRBJ1-4; 7 bases match TRBD1. The CDR3 has 15 amino acids. Germline V gene data show CDR1 as LGHNT and CDR2 as FRNRAP. V dropped 5 bases and J dropped 4; count of bases not matched to a gene: 7. CDR3: CASGKGQTRNEKLFF. CDR3 bases: TGTGCTAGTGGTAAGGGACAGACTCGTAATGAAAAACTGTTTTTT.

The chain carries TRBV7-2 and TRBJ1-1; possible D gene TRBD1, 5 bases. CDR1 and CDR2 (germline): SGHTA, FQGNSA. The CDR3 loop spans 14 amino acids. Trimming pared 4 bases from V and 2 bases from J, leaving 11 bases between. DNA of the CDR3: TGTGCCAGCAGCTCTGGAGGGACTAACACTGAAGCTTTCTTT. Translating gives CASSSGGTNTEAFF.

The rearrangement uses TRBV10-3 and TRBJ2-1, with TRBD2 matching over 9 bases. Germline V CDR1 and CDR2: ENHRY, SYGVKD. This CDR3 has 18 residues. Trimming removed 0 bases from V and 7 bases from J; junction bases left unmatched: 13. The CDR3 DNA is TGTGCCATCAGTGAGTCTGAGCGGGGGGCCCCATTATTGAATGAGCAGTTCTTC. Its translation is CAISESERGAPLLNEQFF.

The CDR3 DNA is TGTGCCAGCAGTTACTTGGGGGCGAACACTGAAGCTTTCTTT. Its protein product is CASSYLGANTEAFF. The chain carries TRBV6-5 and TRBJ1-1; possibly TRBD1 for D (6 bases). Trimming stripped 1 base from V and 1 base from J, with 7 bases between. Germline V CDR1 and CDR2: MNHEY, SVGAGI. The CDR3 extends over 14 amino acids.

Worth noting for this clone: Germline and junction disagree at one end, which may indicate a read error. The chain recombines TRBV14 with TRBJ2-1; D remains ambiguous. The length of the CDR3 is 15 residues. From germline, CDR1 is SGHDN and CDR2 FVKESK. CDR3 in amino acids: CASSQREASHNEQFF. The CDR3 DNA is TGTGCCAGCAGCCAAAGAGAAGCCTCCCACAATGAGCAGTTCTTC. Based on the CDR3 plus reference TRBV14 and TRBJ2-1, the full variable domain is EAGVTQFPSHSVIEKGQTVTLRCDPISGHDNLYWYRRVMGKEIKFLLHFVKESKQDESGMPNNRFLAERTGGTYSTLKVQPAELEDSGVYFCASSQREASHNEQFFGPGTRLTVL.

This rearrangement joins TRBV10-3 to TRBJ2-7, with 11 bases fitting TRBD1. Trimming removed 2 bases from V and 7 bases from J; junction bases left unmatched: 7. Germline CDR1 reads ENHRY; CDR2 reads SYGVKD. The CDR3 sequence is 15 residues long. CDR3 in DNA: TGTGCCATCAGTGAGCCGGGGGACAGGGGGTATGAGCAGTACTTC. Protein product: CAISEPGDRGYEQYF.

J is TRBJ2-7 and V is TRBV11-2; tentative D call: TRBD2 (6 bases). CDR1 SGHAT and CDR2 FQNNGV come from the germline V gene. V gave up 5 bases and J gave up 3 bases, with 17 bases separating them. This CDR3 comprises 15 residues. The CDR3 region is CASSPYPVGGYEQYF. The CDR3 DNA sequence: TGTGCCAGCAGCCCGTATCCCGTGGGGGGCTACGAGCAGTACTTC.

The chain links TRBV4-3 to TRBJ2-3, with TRBD2 matching 11 bases. The CDR3 runs to 18 residues. V lost 4 bases to trimming and J lost 0 bases; unmatched junction nucleotides: 9. Germline V gene lookup returns CDR1 LGHNA and CDR2 YSLEER. The CDR3 spells CASSLRTSGFTSTDTQYF. The CDR3 nucleotides are TGCGCCAGCAGCCTAAGGACTAGCGGGTTCACTAGCACAGATACGCAGTATTTT.

The V and J genes are TRBV10-3 and TRBJ1-1; a possible D gene is TRBD1 (5 bases). V dropped 4 bases and J dropped 3 bases, with 12 bases sitting between them. The V gene's germline CDR1 is ENHRY and CDR2 SYGVKD. This CDR3 spans 14 amino acids. The CDR3 loop is CAISVAGTHTEAFF. In DNA, the CDR3 is TGTGCCATCAGTGTTGCAGGGACTCACACTGAAGCTTTCTTT.